Listed below are T cell receptor beta chains from one sample, sequenced in a study of CD8 T cells in ankylosing spondylitis. MiXCR, applied by TCRdb to the 5' RACE reads, yields one record per CDR3 protein. The repertoire includes 15,000 to 20,000 distinct CDR3 sequences, 7.5% to 9.5% of them detected once, and about a third sits in the top ten. Material: blood. The receptors here all came from a male donor with ankylosing spondylitis or in good health (not recorded which). The CDR3 runs from the conserved cysteine through the conserved F or W. D genes are given only for firm matches. Expanded clones are given a class, and other clones once, few, many or no size at all.

V gene	D gene	J gene	clone size	CDR3 DNA	CDR3 protein
TRBV7-9	TRBD2	TRBJ2-1	NA	TGTGCCAGCAGCCAAGGGGCGTCGGGAGGGGATGAGCAGTTCTTC	CASSQGASGGDEQFF
TRBV12-3/TRBV12-4	NA	TRBJ2-4	NA	TGTGCCAGCAGTTTCCGGGACATTCAGTACTTC	CASSFRDIQYF
TRBV12-3/TRBV12-4	NA	TRBJ2-4	many	TGTGCCAGCAGTTTTTCAGGGGCAAAAAACATTCAGTACTTC	CASSFSGAKNIQYF
TRBV7-7	NA	TRBJ2-5	many	TGTGCCAGCAGCTTAGTGGGGTCCGGGGAGACCCAGTACTTC	CASSLVGSGETQYF
TRBV20-1	NA	TRBJ2-1	many	TGCAGTGCTTGGGGGACTTTGAGCTCCTACAATGAGCAGTTCTTC	CSAWGTLSSYNEQFF
TRBV5-1	TRBD2	TRBJ2-3	many	TGCGCCAGCAGCTCCTACTCTAGCGGGGCGGATACGCAGTATTTT	CASSSYSSGADTQYF
TRBV6-5	TRBD1	TRBJ1-5	few	TGTGCCAGCAGTCTGACAGGGGAAAGCAATCAGCCCCAGCATTTT	CASSLTGESNQPQHF
TRBV12-3/TRBV12-4	NA	TRBJ2-2	NA	TGTGCCAGCAGTACGGGACGGATCACCGGGGAGCTGTTTTTT	CASSTGRITGELFF
TRBV5-1	TRBD2	TRBJ2-1	NA	TGCGCCAGCAGCTTTTGGGAGGGCAGGGACAATGAGCAGTTCTTC	CASSFWEGRDNEQFF
TRBV5-1	TRBD1	TRBJ2-2	many	TGCGCCAGCAGCCCGGGACAGCTAACCGGGGAGCTGTTTTTT	CASSPGQLTGELFF
TRBV20-1	TRBD1	TRBJ2-7	many	TGCAGTGCTAGGCCCCCCCTACAGGGGGTGCAGGGCGAGCAGTACTTC	CSARPPLQGVQGEQYF
TRBV29-1	TRBD2	TRBJ2-3	once	TGCAGCGCAAGAGCGGGAAGCACAGATACGCAGTATTTT	CSARAGSTDTQYF
TRBV7-7	NA	TRBJ2-2	few	TGTGCTAGCAGCCTGCCTGAGAACACCGGGGAGCTGTTTTTT	CASSLPENTGELFF
TRBV28	TRBD1	TRBJ2-3	many	TGTGCCAGCAGGACAGGGGAAGAAGGTAGCACAGATACGCAGTATTTT	CASRTGEEGSTDTQYF
TRBV29-1	NA	TRBJ1-5	many	TGCAGCGTTGACGGAGGGGGTAGCAATCAGCCCCAGCATTTT	CSVDGGGSNQPQHF
TRBV6-2/TRBV6-3	TRBD2	TRBJ2-7	NA	TGTGCCAGCAGAATACTAGCGGGAGGTGACTACGAGCAGTACTTC	CASRILAGGDYEQYF
TRBV29-1	NA	TRBJ2-7	many	TGCAGCGCCGGCCAGGGGTTTACGCCCTACGAGCAGTACTTC	CSAGQGFTPYEQYF
TRBV2	TRBD1	TRBJ2-3	many	TGTGCCAGCAGTGCCCAGGGACAGCACACAGATACGCAGTATTTT	CASSAQGQHTDTQYF
TRBV7-2	NA	TRBJ2-5	few	TGTGCCAGCAGCTTAGCGCCCGGTTTCCAAGAGACCCAGTACTTC	CASSLAPGFQETQYF
TRBV20-1	NA	TRBJ2-7	few	TGCAGTGCTAGAGATCCTACATACGGGGAGCAGTACTTC	CSARDPTYGEQYF
TRBV5-6	NA	TRBJ2-2	few	TGTGCCAGCAGCTTGCGGCATTTGTCGAACACCGGGGAGCTGTTTTTT	CASSLRHLSNTGELFF
TRBV6-5	TRBD1	TRBJ2-4	NA	TGTGCCAGCAGTACTGACAGGGGGGGAAACATTCAGTACTTC	CASSTDRGGNIQYF
TRBV7-6	NA	TRBJ2-1	NA	TGTGCCAGCAGCCGACACGACCAACCTTCCTACAATGAGCAGTTCTTC	CASSRHDQPSYNEQFF
TRBV4-1	NA	TRBJ2-1	NA	TGCGCCAGCAGCAGAGGGAATGAGCAGTTCTTC	CASSRGNEQFF
TRBV23-1	NA	TRBJ1-5	NA	TGCGCCAGCAGTCAATCAGGATCACATCATCAGCCCCAGCATTTT	CASSQSGSHHQPQHF
TRBV7-3	TRBD2	TRBJ2-1	few	TGTGCCAGCAGCTTAAGGGCTAGCGGTGCGTATGAGCAGTTCTTC	CASSLRASGAYEQFF
TRBV12-3/TRBV12-4	NA	TRBJ2-1	few	TGTGCCAGCAGCCCGTGGGGGGCGGGTGAGCAGTTCTTC	CASSPWGAGEQFF
TRBV12-3/TRBV12-4	TRBD2	TRBJ2-1	many	TGTGCCAGCACCTTGGAGTTCGGGGGGGGAACCTACAATGAGCAGTTCTTC	CASTLEFGGGTYNEQFF
TRBV7-9	TRBD1	TRBJ2-5	NA	TGTGCCAGCAGCAAGACAGGGGCGCGAGAAGAGACCCAGTACTTC	CASSKTGAREETQYF
TRBV4-3	TRBD1	TRBJ2-1	few	TGCGCCAGCAGCCAAGCGGCCGGGACAGGGGCCGGTGAGCAGTTCTTC	CASSQAAGTGAGEQFF
TRBV5-4	NA	TRBJ2-1	many	TGTGCCAGCAGCTTGGGAGTCGACCAGAATGAGCAGTTCTTC	CASSLGVDQNEQFF
TRBV18	NA	TRBJ1-5	NA	TGTGCCAGCTCACCCTCCTCCGGGGAAGAACAGCCCCAGCATTTT	CASSPSSGEEQPQHF
TRBV28	NA	TRBJ1-3	many	TGTGCCAGCAGTCGGGGGGATCCGGGAAACACCATATATTTT	CASSRGDPGNTIYF
TRBV5-6	NA	TRBJ2-3	many	TGTGCCAGCAGCTGGGGACTGTCGACAGATACGCAGTATTTT	CASSWGLSTDTQYF
TRBV7-2	NA	TRBJ2-3	medium-sized	TGTGCCAGCAGCTTAGTGGCAGATACGCAGTATTTT	CASSLVADTQYF
TRBV7-9	NA	TRBJ1-6	many	TGTGCCAGCAGCCGAGGTGATTCACCCCTCCACTTT	CASSRGDSPLHF
TRBV7-9	NA	TRBJ2-1	few	TGTGCCAGCAGCTTAGCGTTGGGCAATGAGCAGTTCTTC	CASSLALGNEQFF